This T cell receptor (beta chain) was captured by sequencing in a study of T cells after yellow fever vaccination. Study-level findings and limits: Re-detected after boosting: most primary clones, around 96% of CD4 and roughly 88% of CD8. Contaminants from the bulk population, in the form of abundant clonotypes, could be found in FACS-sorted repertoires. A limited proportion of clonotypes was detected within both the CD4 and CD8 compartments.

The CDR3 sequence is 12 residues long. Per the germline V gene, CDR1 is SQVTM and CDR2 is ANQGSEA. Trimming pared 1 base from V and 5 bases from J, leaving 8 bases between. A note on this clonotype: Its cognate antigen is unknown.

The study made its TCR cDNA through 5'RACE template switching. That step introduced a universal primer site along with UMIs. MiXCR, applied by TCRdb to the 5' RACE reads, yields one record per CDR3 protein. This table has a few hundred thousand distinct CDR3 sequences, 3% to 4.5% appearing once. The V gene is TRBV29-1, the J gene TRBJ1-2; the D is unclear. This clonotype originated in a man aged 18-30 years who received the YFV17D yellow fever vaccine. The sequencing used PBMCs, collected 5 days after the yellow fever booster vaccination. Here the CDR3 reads CSVEGAGYGYTF. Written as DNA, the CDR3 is TGCAGCGTTGAAGGGGCGGGGTATGGCTACACCTTC.